Below, 21 T cell receptor beta chains from the same sample are listed, as sequenced in a study of cytomegalovirus exposure and HLA in healthy donors. Amplification used 60 Vbeta primers and 13 Jbeta primers. Here immunoSEQ multiplex PCR was the method, and the copy in TCRdb shows in-frame clones only, minus some. The sample includes over 100,000 clones, approximately 74% of them seen just once. Sequenced sample: PBMCs. The receptors originated from a male donor in good health and CMV-seronegative.

The rearrangement joins TRBV29-1 to TRBJ1-1; no firm D call. Germline V CDR1 and CDR2: SQVTM, ANQGSEA. Between the trimmed V and J ends, which lost 4 bases and 0 bases, there was a span of 12 bases. This CDR3 is built from 14 residues. The CDR3 loop is CSVVGGRLNTEAFF. As DNA, the CDR3 is TGCAGCGTTGTGGGCGGGAGATTGAACACTGAAGCTTTCTTT. The full variable domain, its missing parts supplied by reference TRBV29-1 and TRBJ1-1, is SAVISQKPSRDICQRGTSLTIQCQVDSQVTMMFWYRQQPGQSLTLIATANQGSEATYESGFVIDKFPISRPNLTFSTLTVSNMSPEDSSIYLCSVVGGRLNTEAFFGQGTRLTVV.

The V and J genes are TRBV28 and TRBJ1-5, with D maybe TRBD1 (6 bases). Germline V gene lookup returns CDR1 MDHEN and CDR2 SYDVKM. The V end was cut by 6 bases, the J end by 4 bases, with 16 bases between. The CDR3 totals 15 residues. The CDR3: CASSSGQPGNQPQHF. CDR3 nucleotides: TGTGCCAGCAGCTCAGGACAGCCGGGAAATCAGCCCCAGCATTTT.

A remark on this clone: One end of the junction does not line up with germline, which may come from a read error. This chain uses TRBV7-7 with TRBJ2-5, with D possibly TRBD1 on 6 matching bases. The end of the DNA is better explained by TRBJ2-7, so the J call may be wrong. This CDR3 is 15 amino acids long. The germline V gene encodes CDR1 SSHAT and CDR2 FNYEAQ (reference sequence). The CDR3 loop is CASSLELGQGYEQYF. The DNA for the CDR3 is TGTGCTAGCAGCTTAGAATTGGGGCAGGGGTACGAGCAGTACTTC.

The chain combines TRBV7-6 with TRBJ2-1; a possible D gene is TRBD1 (5 bases). Germline V CDR1 and CDR2: SGHVS, FNYEAQ. Trimming pared 5 bases from V and 5 bases from J, leaving 19 bases between. The CDR3 contains 16 residues. The DNA for the CDR3 is TGTGCCAGCAGCCCCCCACGGCAGGACACTCACAATGAGCAGTTCTTC. It yields the protein CASSPPRQDTHNEQFF.

The CDR3 nucleotides are TGTGCCTGGAGTGTAAGGGGCTACGAGCAGTACTTC. Translating it yields CAWSVRGYEQYF. This chain uses TRBV30 with TRBJ2-7; TRBD1 is a possible D gene (5 bases). The germline V gene has CDR1 GTSNPN and CDR2 SVGIG (reference sequence). CDR3 length equals 12 residues. The V end was cut by 0 bases, the J end by 3 bases, with 6 bases between.

The rearrangement joins TRBV19 to TRBJ2-1; 12 bases are shared with TRBD2. With 3 bases clipped from V and 8 bases from J, the junction kept 8 bases outside the gene matches. The CDR3 totals 16 residues. Germline V gives CDR1 LNHDA, CDR2 SQIVND (reference sequence). CDR3 loop: CASSIPWASGRDEQFF. CDR3 bases: TGTGCCAGTAGTATTCCATGGGCTAGCGGGAGGGATGAGCAGTTCTTC. The full variable domain, its missing parts supplied by reference TRBV19 and TRBJ2-1, is DGGITQSPKYLFRKEGQNVTLSCEQNLNHDAMYWYRQDPGQGLRLIYYSQIVNDFQKGDIAEGYSVSREKKESFPLTVTSAQKNPTAFYLCASSIPWASGRDEQFFGPGTRLTVL.

The chain combines TRBV7-9 with TRBJ2-3; TRBD1 aligns across 9 bases. The CDR3 extends over 15 amino acids. Germline V gene sequence: CDR1 SEHNR, CDR2 FQNEAQ (reference sequence). V was clipped by 3 bases and J by 3 bases; unmatched bases: 4. The CDR3 coding sequence is TGTGCCAGCAGCTTGACAGGGGGGTCGACAGATACGCAGTATTTT. Residues: CASSLTGGSTDTQYF.

This chain links TRBV29-1 with TRBJ2-1; 8 nucleotides align to TRBD2. This CDR3 has 14 residues. Unmatched junction bases numbered 11, after V lost 6 bases and J lost 7 bases. CDR1 and CDR2 from the germline V gene are SQVTM and ANQGSEA. CDR3 region: CSVPLSGSPNEQFF. The CDR3 DNA reads TGCAGCGTGCCATTAAGCGGGAGTCCGAATGAGCAGTTCTTC.

This rearrangement joins TRBV9 to TRBJ2-5; TRBD2 is a possible D gene (6 bases). The ends were cut back, 2 bases at V and 1 base at J, with 15 bases in the middle. The CDR3 totals 16 residues. Germline CDR1 reads SGDLS; CDR2 reads YYNGEE. CDR3 sequence: CASSVKGFGGQETQYF. CDR3 sequence (DNA): TGTGCCAGCAGCGTCAAAGGGTTCGGGGGCCAAGAGACCCAGTACTTC. The variable domain in full, completed from reference TRBV9 and TRBJ2-5, reads DSGVTQTPKHLITATGQRVTLRCSPRSGDLSVYWYQQSLDQGLQFLIQYYNGEERAKGNILERFSAQQFPDLHSELNLSSLELGDSALYFCASSVKGFGGQETQYFGPGTRLLVL.

This chain uses TRBV2 with TRBJ2-1; D might be TRBD2 (6 bases). The CDR3 is 14 residues long. Germline V gives CDR1 SNHLY, CDR2 FYNNEI. The V end was cut by 8 bases, the J end by 4 bases, with 15 bases between. The CDR3: CASGNAAGYNEQFF. CDR3 nucleotides: TGTGCCAGCGGTAACGCGGCGGGGTACAATGAGCAGTTCTTC.

This chain's CDR3 is CASSLVSSGTDTQYF. The DNA for the CDR3 is TGCGCCAGCAGCTTGGTTTCTAGCGGCACAGATACGCAGTATTTT. The chain is built from TRBV5-1 and TRBJ2-3, with a weak D call TRBD2 (6 bases). Germline lookup yields CDR1 SGHRS and CDR2 YFSETQ. The CDR3 is made up of 15 amino acids. The V gene lost 0 bases and the J gene lost 1 base, with 9 bases spanning the gap.

The chain uses TRBV5-5 and TRBJ2-7; possibly TRBD2 for D (5 bases). The CDR3 extends over 17 amino acids. Germline-derived CDR1 and CDR2 are SGHKS and YYEKEE (reference sequence). V shed 3 bases and J shed 0 bases, with 19 bases lying between them. The CDR3 coding sequence is TGTGCCAGCAGCTATGGCGGTGGACTGGACTTCTCCTACGAGCAGTACTTC. Its translation: CASSYGGGLDFSYEQYF.

The gene calls are TRBV7-2 and TRBJ2-3; 14 nucleotides match TRBD2. The CDR3 has 16 residues. V dropped 3 bases and J dropped 2; count of bases not matched to a gene: 1. Per the germline V gene, CDR1 is SGHTA and CDR2 is FQGNSA. This chain's CDR3 is CASSLGLAGATDTQYF. The CDR3 bases are TGTGCCAGCAGCTTGGGACTAGCGGGGGCCACAGATACGCAGTATTTT.

The gene calls are TRBV7-3 and TRBJ2-1; the match to TRBD2 covers 7 bases. The V gene's germline CDR1 is SGHTA and CDR2 FQGTGA. The CDR3 length is 15 residues. The junction had 9 bases not matched to a gene; V was cut back by 8 bases and J by 2 bases. For the CDR3, the DNA is TGTGCCAGCGCCAGTAGCGCGGGAGCCTACAATGAGCAGTTCTTC. It is translated as CASASSAGAYNEQFF.

J is TRBJ2-3 and V is TRBV4-3; D is possibly TRBD2 (6 bases). Germline values: CDR1 LGHNA, CDR2 YSLEER. The CDR3 runs to 15 residues. The V and J ends lost 4 bases and 5 bases respectively, with 16 bases between them. DNA of the CDR3: TGCGCCAGCAGCCGCCTAGGGTTCGGGGGAGATACGCAGTATTTT. Its protein is CASSRLGFGGDTQYF.

The J gene is TRBJ2-7, the V gene TRBV19; 10 nucleotides match TRBD2. V trimming: 5 bases; J trimming: 2 bases; junction bases outside the gene matches: 3. Per the germline V gene, CDR1 is LNHDA and CDR2 is SQIVND (reference sequence). This CDR3 contains 14 residues. DNA of the CDR3: TGTGCCAGTAGTCTGCTAGCGGGAGCCTACGAGCAGTACTTC. This encodes CASSLLAGAYEQYF.

This clone was seen a few times. V is TRBV11-1 and J is TRBJ1-1; 10 bases fit TRBD1. V lost 4 bases to trimming and J lost 11 bases; unmatched junction nucleotides: 16. The CDR3 covers 16 residues. Germline values: CDR1 SGHAT, CDR2 FQDESV (reference sequence). CDR3 loop: CASSSLLPRDRGRAFF. For the CDR3, the DNA is TGTGCCAGCAGCTCTTTATTACCCCGGGACAGGGGACGGGCTTTCTTT.

The genes are TRBV5-1 and TRBJ2-5, with a weak D call TRBD1 (6 bases). V was clipped by 1 base and J by 2 bases, with 9 bases between them. From germline, CDR1 is SGHRS and CDR2 YFSETQ. This CDR3 has 14 amino acids. CDR3 in DNA: TGCGCCAGCAGCTTGAGGGGGATACAAGAGACCCAGTACTTC. Protein sequence: CASSLRGIQETQYF.

The V gene is TRBV5-1, the J gene TRBJ2-5; TRBD2 matches at 7 bases. Germline CDR1 and CDR2: SGHRS and YFSETQ. The CDR3 totals 14 residues. With V trimmed by 4 bases and J by 4 bases, 7 bases remained unmatched. The CDR3 sequence: CASSPAGEGETQYF. DNA for the CDR3: TGCGCCAGCAGCCCGGCCGGGGAGGGAGAGACCCAGTACTTC.

This clone was seen more than once but under ten times. The rearrangement links TRBV6-5 to TRBJ1-5, with TRBD1 as a possible D gene (5 bases). CDR1 is MNHEY, CDR2 SVGAGI, per germline. The CDR3 is 14 amino acids. Trimming cost V 6 bases and J 2 bases, with 11 bases left between them. CDR3 loop: CASSPGGGNQPQHF. The CDR3 DNA reads as TGTGCCAGCAGCCCCGGGGGGGGCAATCAGCCCCAGCATTTT.

The chain's CDR3 is CASNLGGWGLAGETQYF. Written as DNA, the CDR3 is TGTGCCAGCAACCTTGGGGGATGGGGACTAGCGGGAGAGACCCAGTACTTC. The chain is built from TRBV7-9 and TRBJ2-5; TRBD2 aligns across 12 bases. The ends lost 7 bases at V and 4 bases at J; junction bases unmatched: 13. This CDR3 comprises 17 residues. Per the germline V gene, CDR1 is SEHNR and CDR2 is FQNEAQ (reference sequence).